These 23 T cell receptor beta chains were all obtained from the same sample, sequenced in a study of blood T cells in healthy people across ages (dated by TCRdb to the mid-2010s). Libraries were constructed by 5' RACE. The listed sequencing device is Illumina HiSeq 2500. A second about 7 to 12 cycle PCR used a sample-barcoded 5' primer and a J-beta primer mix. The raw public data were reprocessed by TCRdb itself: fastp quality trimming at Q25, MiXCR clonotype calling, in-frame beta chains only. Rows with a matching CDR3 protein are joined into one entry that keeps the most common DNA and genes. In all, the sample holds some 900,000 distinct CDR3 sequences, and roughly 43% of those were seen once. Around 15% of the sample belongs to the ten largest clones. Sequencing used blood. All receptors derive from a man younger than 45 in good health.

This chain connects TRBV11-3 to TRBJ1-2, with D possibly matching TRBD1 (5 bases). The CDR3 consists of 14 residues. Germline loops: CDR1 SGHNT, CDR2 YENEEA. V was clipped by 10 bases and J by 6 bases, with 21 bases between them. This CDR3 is CATAGKFEEDGYTF. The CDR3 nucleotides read TGTGCCACCGCAGGGAAATTCGAAGAGGATGGCTACACCTTC.

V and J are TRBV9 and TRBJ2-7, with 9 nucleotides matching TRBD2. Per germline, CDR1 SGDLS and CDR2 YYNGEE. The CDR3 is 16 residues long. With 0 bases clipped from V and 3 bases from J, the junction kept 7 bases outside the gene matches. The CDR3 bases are TGTGCCAGCAGCGTAGCTGGGCGGGGGGGCCTCTACGAGCAGTACTTC. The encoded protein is CASSVAGRGGLYEQYF.

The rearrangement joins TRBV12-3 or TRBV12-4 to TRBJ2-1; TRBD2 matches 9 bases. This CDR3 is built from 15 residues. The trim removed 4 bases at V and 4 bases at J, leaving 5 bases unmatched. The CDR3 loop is CASSSLAGPYNEQFF. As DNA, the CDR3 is TGTGCCAGCAGTTCCCTAGCGGGGCCTTACAATGAGCAGTTCTTC.

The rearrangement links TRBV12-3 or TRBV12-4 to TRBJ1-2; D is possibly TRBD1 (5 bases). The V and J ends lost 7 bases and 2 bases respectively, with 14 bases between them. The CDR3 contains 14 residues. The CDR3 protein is CASNVGTSNYGYTF. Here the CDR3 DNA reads TGTGCCAGCAACGTCGGGACTTCAAACTATGGCTACACCTTC.

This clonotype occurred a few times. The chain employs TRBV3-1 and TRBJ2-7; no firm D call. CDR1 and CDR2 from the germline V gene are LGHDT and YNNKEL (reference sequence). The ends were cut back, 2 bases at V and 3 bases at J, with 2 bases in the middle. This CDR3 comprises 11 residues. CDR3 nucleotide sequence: TGTGCCAGCAGCCAACTCTACGAGCAGTACTTC. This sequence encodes CASSQLYEQYF.

Here the CDR3 reads CSATGLAGHADTQYF. The CDR3 DNA follows: TGCAGTGCGACGGGACTAGCGGGCCACGCAGATACGCAGTATTTT. J is TRBJ2-3 and V is TRBV20-1; 12 bases are a match to TRBD2. Losses at the gene ends were 6 bases for V and 4 bases for J; bases not matched to a gene: 8. The CDR3 runs 15 residues. Germline-derived CDR1 and CDR2 are DFQATT and SNEGSKA (reference sequence).

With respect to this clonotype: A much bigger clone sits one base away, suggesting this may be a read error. The CDR3 sequence is CASSVEPRALWYF. CDR3 DNA sequence: TGTGCCAGCAGCGTAGAACCCAGGGCCCTTTGGTACTTC. The rearrangement uses TRBV7-2 and TRBJ2-4; perhaps TRBD1 as D (5 bases). CDR3 length equals 13 residues. V lost 5 bases and J lost 15, with 20 bases in between. Germline values: CDR1 SGHTA, CDR2 FQGNSA.

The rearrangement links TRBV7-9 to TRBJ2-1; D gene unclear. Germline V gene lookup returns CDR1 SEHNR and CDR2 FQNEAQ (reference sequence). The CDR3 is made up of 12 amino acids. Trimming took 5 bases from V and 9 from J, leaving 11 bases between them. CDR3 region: CASSRPSGEQFF. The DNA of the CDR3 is TGTGCCAGCAGCCGTCCATCTGGTGAGCAGTTCTTC.

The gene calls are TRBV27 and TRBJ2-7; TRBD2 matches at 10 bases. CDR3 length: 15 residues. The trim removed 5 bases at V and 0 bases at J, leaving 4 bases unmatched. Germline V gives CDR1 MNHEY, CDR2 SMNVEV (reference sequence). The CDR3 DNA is TGTGCCAGCAGTGCACTAGCGGGGTCCTCCTACGAGCAGTACTTC. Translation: CASSALAGSSYEQYF.

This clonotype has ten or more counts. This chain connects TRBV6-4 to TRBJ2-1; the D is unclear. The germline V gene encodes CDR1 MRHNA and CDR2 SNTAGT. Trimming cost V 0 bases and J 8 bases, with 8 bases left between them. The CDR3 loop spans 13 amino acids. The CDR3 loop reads CASSDSLEHEQFF. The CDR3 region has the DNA TGTGCCAGCAGTGACTCGCTAGAGCATGAGCAGTTCTTC.

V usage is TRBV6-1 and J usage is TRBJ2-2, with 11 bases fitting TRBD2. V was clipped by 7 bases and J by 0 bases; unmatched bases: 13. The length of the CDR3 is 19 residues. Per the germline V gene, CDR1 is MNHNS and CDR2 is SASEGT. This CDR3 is CASITGTSGYSSNTGELFF. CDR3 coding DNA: TGTGCCAGCATAACAGGGACTAGCGGATACTCTTCGAACACCGGGGAGCTGTTTTTT.

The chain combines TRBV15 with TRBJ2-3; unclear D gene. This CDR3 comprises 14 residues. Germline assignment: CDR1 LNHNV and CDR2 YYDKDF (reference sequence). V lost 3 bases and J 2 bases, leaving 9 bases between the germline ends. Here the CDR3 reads CATSRAEFTDTQYF. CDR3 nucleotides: TGTGCCACCAGCAGGGCGGAGTTCACAGATACGCAGTATTTT.

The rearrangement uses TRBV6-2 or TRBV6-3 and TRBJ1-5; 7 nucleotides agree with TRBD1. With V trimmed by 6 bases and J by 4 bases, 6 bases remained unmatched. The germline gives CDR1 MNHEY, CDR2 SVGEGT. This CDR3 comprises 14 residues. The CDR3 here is CASRTTGWNQPQHF. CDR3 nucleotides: TGTGCCAGCAGGACGACAGGGTGGAATCAGCCCCAGCATTTT.

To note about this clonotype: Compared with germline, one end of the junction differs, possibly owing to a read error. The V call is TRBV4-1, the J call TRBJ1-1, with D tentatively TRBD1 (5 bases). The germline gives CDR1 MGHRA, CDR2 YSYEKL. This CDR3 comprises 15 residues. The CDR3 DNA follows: TGCGCCAACAGCCAGTCCGAGGAGCTAGGGACCGAAGCTTTCTTT. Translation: CANSQSEELGTEAFF.

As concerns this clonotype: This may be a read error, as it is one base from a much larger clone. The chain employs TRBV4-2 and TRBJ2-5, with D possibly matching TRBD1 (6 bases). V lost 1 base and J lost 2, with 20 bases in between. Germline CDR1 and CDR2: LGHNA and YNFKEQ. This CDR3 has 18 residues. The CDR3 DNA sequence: TGTGCCAGCAGCCAAGGTCCAATAGGGGCCACAGGGCAAGAGACCCAGTACTTC. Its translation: CASSQGPIGATGQETQYF.

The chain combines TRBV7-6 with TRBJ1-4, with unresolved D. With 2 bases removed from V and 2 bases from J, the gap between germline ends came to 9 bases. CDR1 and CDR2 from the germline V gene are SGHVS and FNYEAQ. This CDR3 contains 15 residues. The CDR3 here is CASSLWSGTNEKLFF. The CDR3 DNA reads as TGTGCCAGCAGCTTATGGTCTGGGACTAATGAAAAACTGTTTTTT.

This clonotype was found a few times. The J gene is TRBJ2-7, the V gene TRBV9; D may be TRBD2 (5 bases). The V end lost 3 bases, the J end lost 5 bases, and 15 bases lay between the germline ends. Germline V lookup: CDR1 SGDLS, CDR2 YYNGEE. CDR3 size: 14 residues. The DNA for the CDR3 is TGTGCCAGCAGCGCGGACGGGGTCATAAACGAGCAGTACTTC. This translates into CASSADGVINEQYF. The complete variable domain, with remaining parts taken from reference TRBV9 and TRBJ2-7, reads DSGVTQTPKHLITATGQRVTLRCSPRSGDLSVYWYQQSLDQGLQFLIQYYNGEERAKGNILERFSAQQFPDLHSELNLSSLELGDSALYFCASSADGVINEQYFGPGTRLTVT.

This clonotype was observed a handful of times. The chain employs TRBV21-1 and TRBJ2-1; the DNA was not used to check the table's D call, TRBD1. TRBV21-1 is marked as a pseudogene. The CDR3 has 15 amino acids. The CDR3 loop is CASSSGLKGLDEQFF. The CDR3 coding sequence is TGTGCCAGCAGCTCCGGGCTGAAGGGGTTGGATGAGCAGTTCTTC.

CDR3 sequence (DNA): TGTGCCATCAGTGGTAGGGAGGGAAGAACCGGGGAGCTGTTTTTT. It is translated as CAISGREGRTGELFF. The rearrangement links TRBV10-3 to TRBJ2-2, with 7 bases lining up with TRBD2. This CDR3 has 15 amino acids. Trimming cost V 4 bases and J 5 bases; bases outside gene matches: 7. Germline V gene data show CDR1 as ENHRY and CDR2 as SYGVKD.

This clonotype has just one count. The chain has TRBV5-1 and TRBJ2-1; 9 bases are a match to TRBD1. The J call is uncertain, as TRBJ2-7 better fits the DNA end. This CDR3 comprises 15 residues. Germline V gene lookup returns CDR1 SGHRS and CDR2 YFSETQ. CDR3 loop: CASRAGTGRAYEQYF. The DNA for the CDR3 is TGCGCCAGCAGGGCCGGGACAGGGAGAGCCTACGAGCAGTACTTC.

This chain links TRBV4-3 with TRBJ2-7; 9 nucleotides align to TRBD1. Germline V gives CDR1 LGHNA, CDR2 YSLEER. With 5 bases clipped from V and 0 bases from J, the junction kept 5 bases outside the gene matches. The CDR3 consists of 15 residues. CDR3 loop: CASSAGTGYSYEQYF. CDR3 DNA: TGCGCCAGCAGCGCCGGGACAGGGTACTCCTACGAGCAGTACTTC.

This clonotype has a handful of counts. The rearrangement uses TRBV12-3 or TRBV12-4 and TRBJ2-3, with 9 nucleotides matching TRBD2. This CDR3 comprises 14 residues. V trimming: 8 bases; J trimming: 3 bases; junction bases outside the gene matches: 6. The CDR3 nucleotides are TGTGCCAGCCGAGTAGCGGGGGTAACAGATACGCAGTATTTT. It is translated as CASRVAGVTDTQYF.

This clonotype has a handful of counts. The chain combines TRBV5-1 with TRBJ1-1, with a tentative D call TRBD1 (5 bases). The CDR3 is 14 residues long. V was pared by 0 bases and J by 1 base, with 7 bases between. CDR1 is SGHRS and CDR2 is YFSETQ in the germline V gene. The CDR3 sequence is CASSLVGENTEAFF. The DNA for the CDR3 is TGCGCCAGCAGCTTGGTGGGGGAGAACACTGAAGCTTTCTTT.